The 26 T cell receptor beta chains listed next were all sequenced from one sample in a study of a mutant IDH1 vaccine in newly diagnosed glioma. The protocol was immunoSEQ multiplex PCR, while the TCRdb copy is restricted to in-frame clones and leaves out a portion. The sample records 40,000 to 60,000 clones, more than 65% being singletons. This sample's time point: week 35, safety follow-up. Topical imiquimod was applied with each vaccine dose, which held 300 ug of mutant IDH1 20-mer peptide. No antigen is known for these receptors. The input for sequencing was PBMCs, taken from a glioma patient whose treatment included an IDH1 peptide vaccine. The receptors stem from a man aged 35 to 55 with glioma.

The genes are TRBV18 and TRBJ2-1; TRBD2 aligns across 8 bases. This CDR3 region has 16 residues. Germline V gene lookup returns CDR1 KGHSH and CDR2 LQKENI. J gave up 4 bases and V 2 bases, and 7 bases lay outside the gene matches. For the CDR3, the DNA is TGTGCCAGCTCACCATTTAGCGGGGATAGGTACAATGAGCAGTTCTTC. The encoded protein is CASSPFSGDRYNEQFF.

V and J are TRBV30 and TRBJ2-7; D unresolved. The V and J ends lost 0 bases and 9 bases respectively, with 12 bases between them. The CDR3 spans 12 residues. Looked up from germline, CDR1 is GTSNPN and CDR2 is SVGIG (reference sequence). In nucleotides, the CDR3 is TGTGCCTGGAGTGTAAGTTCCCTCTGGCAGTACTTC. Encoded protein: CAWSVSSLWQYF.

This clone showed up just a few times. The rearrangement uses TRBV9 and TRBJ1-1; D uncertain. The CDR3 contains 16 residues. Germline V gene lookup returns CDR1 SGDLS and CDR2 YYNGEE. The V end was cut by 0 bases, the J end by 2 bases, with 14 bases between. CDR3 sequence (DNA): TGTGCCAGCAGCGTAGCGGGGTCTAATACTAACACTGAAGCTTTCTTT. Translated: CASSVAGSNTNTEAFF.

The rearrangement links TRBV6-1 to TRBJ1-1; perhaps TRBD1 as D (6 bases). CDR1 is MNHNS and CDR2 is SASEGT in the germline V gene. The germline V and J ends were trimmed by 6 bases and 8 bases, with 16 bases remaining between them. This CDR3 comprises 13 residues. The CDR3 bases are TGTGCCAGCAGAGAAACAGGGAGGAGCGAAGCTTTCTTT. Residues: CASRETGRSEAFF.

The gene calls are TRBV19 and TRBJ1-5; D gene unclear. V was trimmed by 0 bases and J by 5 bases, leaving 11 bases between them. Germline loops: CDR1 LNHDA, CDR2 SQIVND (reference sequence). The length of the CDR3 is 15 residues. The CDR3 is CASSIDLGGYQPQHF. CDR3 coding DNA: TGTGCCAGTAGTATAGATTTGGGCGGCTATCAGCCCCAGCATTTT. The full variable domain, completed using reference TRBV19 and TRBJ1-5, is DGGITQSPKYLFRKEGQNVTLSCEQNLNHDAMYWYRQDPGQGLRLIYYSQIVNDFQKGDIAEGYSVSREKKESFPLTVTSAQKNPTAFYLCASSIDLGGYQPQHFGDGTRLSIL.

The chain has TRBV6-4 and TRBJ1-2; TRBD1 aligns across 8 bases. The germline gives CDR1 MRHNA, CDR2 SNTAGT. J was trimmed by 8 bases and V by 2 bases; bases with no gene match: 7. The CDR3 loop spans 14 amino acids. CDR3 loop: CASSDTDRAGGYTF. CDR3 nucleotide sequence: TGTGCCAGCAGTGACACGGACAGGGCAGGAGGCTACACCTTC.

This chain connects TRBV27 to TRBJ2-3; unclear D gene. CDR1 MNHEY and CDR2 SMNVEV come from the germline V gene (reference sequence). This CDR3 has 13 residues. V was cut by 4 bases and J by 0 bases, with 5 bases left in between. CDR3 amino acids: CASSSASTDTQYF. As DNA, the CDR3 is TGTGCCAGCAGTTCAGCTAGCACAGATACGCAGTATTTT.

The CDR3 nucleotides read TGTGCCTGGGACAGGGCCTCTGGAAACACCATATATTTT. Residues: CAWDRASGNTIYF. V usage is TRBV30 and J usage is TRBJ1-3; 7 bases fit TRBD1. Germline lookup yields CDR1 GTSNPN and CDR2 SVGIG (reference sequence). The CDR3 runs to 13 residues. The V and J ends lost 5 bases and 0 bases, in that order; junction bases with no gene match: 1.

The chain combines TRBV9 with TRBJ2-5; 11 nucleotides match TRBD2. CDR3 length: 16 amino acids. The V gene end was trimmed by 1 base and the J gene end by 5 bases; junction bases not matched to a gene: 7. In germline, CDR1 is SGDLS, CDR2 YYNGEE. For the CDR3, the DNA is TGTGCCAGCAGCGTAAGCCCTAGCGGGGGGTCGGAGACCCAGTACTTC. Residues: CASSVSPSGGSETQYF.

This clone was detected once. This chain joins TRBV25-1 and TRBJ2-7, with D perhaps TRBD1 or TRBD2 (6 bases each). The CDR3 extends over 15 amino acids. V was clipped by 8 bases and J by 1 base, with 18 bases between them. Germline CDR1 reads MGHDK; CDR2 reads SYGVNS. For the CDR3, the DNA is TGTGCCAGCGAAGAAGGGGGGACCCTATCCTACGAGCAGTACTTC. Translating it yields CASEEGGTLSYEQYF.

This clone was counted between two and nine times. It is unclear where the CDR3 begins or ends on the DNA, so no DNA is shown, and the CDR3 is as TCRdb lists it. The rearrangement uses TRBV28 and TRBJ1-6. Germline V lookup: CDR1 MDHEN, CDR2 SYDVKM. From its first to its last residue, the CDR3 has 15 amino acids. The CDR3 sequence: CASSTSRGINSPLHF.

This chain connects TRBV5-6 to TRBJ2-5; D remains ambiguous. Looked up from germline, CDR1 is SGHDT and CDR2 is YYEEEE. This CDR3 is built from 12 residues. Deletions cut 2 bases from V and 6 bases from J, with 8 bases between. This CDR3 is CASSLDEKTQYF. The CDR3 DNA reads as TGTGCCAGCAGCTTAGATGAGAAGACCCAGTACTTC.

A note on this clone: Other DNA sequences in this sample translate to the same CDR3. This sequence joins TRBV30 and TRBJ2-3; no reliable D call. This CDR3 is built from 12 residues. CDR1 GTSNPN and CDR2 SVGIG come from the germline V gene (reference sequence). Deletions cut 0 bases from V and 3 bases from J, with 4 bases between. This chain's CDR3 is CAWSVLTDTQYF. As DNA, the CDR3 is TGTGCCTGGAGTGTCTTAACAGATACGCAGTATTTT.

Comments on this clone: Mismatch with germline at one junction end may stem from a read error. The chain links TRBV29-1 to TRBJ2-3; weak D call: TRBD1 (6 bases). Germline V lookup: CDR1 SQVTM, CDR2 ANQGSEA. This CDR3 region has 14 residues. The CDR3 DNA is TGCAGCGGTGAACAGGGCGTAGGCACAGATACGCAGTATTTT. It is translated as CSGEQGVGTDTQYF.

V and J are TRBV2 and TRBJ2-2, with TRBD1 matching 7 bases. V shed 4 bases and J 5 bases; nucleotides not matched to a gene: 7. The CDR3 is made up of 15 amino acids. From germline, CDR1 is SNHLY and CDR2 FYNNEI. The CDR3: CASSAWTGRTGELFF. CDR3 DNA sequence: TGTGCCAGCAGTGCTTGGACAGGACGAACCGGGGAGCTGTTTTTT.

This clone showed up just a few times. The rearrangement joins TRBV19 to TRBJ1-1; 8 bases match TRBD1. Per the germline V gene, CDR1 is LNHDA and CDR2 is SQIVND (reference sequence). This CDR3 has 13 amino acids. V lost 5 bases and J lost 5; bases outside the gene matches: 4. This chain's CDR3 is CASSQGARTEAFF. The CDR3 DNA reads TGTGCCAGTAGTCAGGGGGCCAGGACTGAAGCTTTCTTT.

The chain carries TRBV4-1 and TRBJ2-5; 9 bases fit TRBD1. V trimming: 0 bases; J trimming: 3 bases; junction bases outside the gene matches: 2. CDR1 and CDR2 from the germline V gene are MGHRA and YSYEKL. The CDR3 is 15 amino acids. CDR3 loop: CASSQETGGKETQYF. CDR3 bases: TGCGCCAGCAGCCAAGAGACAGGGGGTAAAGAGACCCAGTACTTC.

This clone was seen only a few times. The V call is TRBV6-1, the J call TRBJ1-1; TRBD1 agrees at 7 bases. CDR3 size: 10 residues. CDR1 is MNHNS and CDR2 is SASEGT in the germline V gene. J gave up 14 bases and V 6 bases, and 6 bases lay outside the gene matches. The CDR3 DNA follows: TGTGCCAGCAGCCGGGACAGAGGATTCTTT. Residues: CASSRDRGFF.

This chain links TRBV6-5 with TRBJ2-3; D is undetermined. V dropped 6 bases and J dropped 2 bases, with 12 bases sitting between them. The CDR3 has 14 amino acids. Germline V gene sequence: CDR1 MNHEY, CDR2 SVGAGI. The CDR3 loop is CASSLHINTDTQYF. CDR3 nucleotides: TGTGCCAGCAGCCTCCATATAAACACAGATACGCAGTATTTT.

This clone occurred a few times. The chain is built from TRBV30 and TRBJ1-2, with D maybe TRBD1 (5 bases). This CDR3 has 14 residues. Trimming shortened V by 1 base and J by 4 bases, and 13 bases separated the two germline ends. CDR1 and CDR2 (germline): GTSNPN, SVGIG (reference sequence). The CDR3 coding sequence is TGTGCCTGGAGTGCACCAGGGACCCTCTATGGCTACACCTTC. Amino acids: CAWSAPGTLYGYTF.

This clone showed up just a few times. This chain links TRBV2 with TRBJ1-2, with no clear D. Deletions cut 1 base from V and 8 bases from J, with 11 bases between. The CDR3 contains 13 residues. Germline V gene data show CDR1 as SNHLY and CDR2 as FYNNEI. The CDR3 nucleotides read TGTGCCAGCAGTGAAGGTATGAGAGGCGGCTACACCTTC. Its translation is CASSEGMRGGYTF.

This clone was seen only once. This chain links TRBV7-8 with TRBJ2-3; no firm D call. The V gene lost 5 bases and the J gene lost 0 bases, with 6 bases spanning the gap. CDR3 length: 13 amino acids. Germline loops: CDR1 SGHVS, CDR2 FQNEAQ. CDR3 in DNA: TGTGCCAGCAGCCACGCTAGCACAGATACGCAGTATTTT. This sequence encodes CASSHASTDTQYF.

V usage is TRBV19 and J usage is TRBJ2-2; D may correspond to TRBD1 or TRBD2 (5 bases each). Trimming pared 4 bases from V and 2 bases from J, leaving 20 bases between. Germline V lookup: CDR1 LNHDA, CDR2 SQIVND (reference sequence). CDR3 length equals 18 residues. The CDR3 DNA sequence: TGTGCCAGTAGTACCCCAGGGCCCGACAGCGGAAACACCGGGGAGCTGTTTTTT. Protein product: CASSTPGPDSGNTGELFF. The whole variable domain, filled in from reference TRBV19 and TRBJ2-2, reads DGGITQSPKYLFRKEGQNVTLSCEQNLNHDAMYWYRQDPGQGLRLIYYSQIVNDFQKGDIAEGYSVSREKKESFPLTVTSAQKNPTAFYLCASSTPGPDSGNTGELFFGEGSRLTVL.

J is TRBJ1-5 and V is TRBV15; D not certain. The CDR3 consists of 13 residues. V shed 1 base and J shed 9 bases, with 10 bases lying between them. Germline-derived CDR1 and CDR2 are LNHNV and YYDKDF (reference sequence). The chain's CDR3 is CATSRGEEGPQHF. CDR3 nucleotide sequence: TGTGCCACCAGCAGAGGCGAAGAGGGGCCCCAGCATTTT.

The chain combines TRBV14 with TRBJ2-3; the match to TRBD2 covers 7 bases. V gave up 1 base and J gave up 10 bases; unmatched junction bases: 11. From germline, CDR1 is SGHDN and CDR2 FVKESK. The CDR3 is 15 amino acids. Written as DNA, the CDR3 is TGTGCCAGCAGCCAAGTTACCAACCAGCGGGGATCGCAGTATTTT. Protein sequence: CASSQVTNQRGSQYF.

The chain couples TRBV6-5 to TRBJ2-1; weak D call: TRBD1 (6 bases). Per germline, CDR1 MNHEY and CDR2 SVGAGI. V was pared by 8 bases and J by 6 bases, with 14 bases between. The CDR3 totals 13 residues. CDR3 sequence: CASRLGQFNEQFF. As DNA, the CDR3 is TGTGCCAGCCGGCTTGGACAGTTCAATGAGCAGTTCTTC.